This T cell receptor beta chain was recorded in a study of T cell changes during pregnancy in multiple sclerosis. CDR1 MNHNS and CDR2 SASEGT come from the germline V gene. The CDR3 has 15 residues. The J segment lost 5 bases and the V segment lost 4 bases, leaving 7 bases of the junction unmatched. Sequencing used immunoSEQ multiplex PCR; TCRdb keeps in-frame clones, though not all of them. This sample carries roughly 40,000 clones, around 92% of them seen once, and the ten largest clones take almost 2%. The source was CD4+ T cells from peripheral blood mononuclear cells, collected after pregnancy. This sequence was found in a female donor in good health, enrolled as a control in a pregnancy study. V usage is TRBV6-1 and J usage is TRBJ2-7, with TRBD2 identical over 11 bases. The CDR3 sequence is CASSGASGGRNEQYF. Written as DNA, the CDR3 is TGTGCCAGCAGTGGGGCTAGCGGGGGGCGTAACGAGCAGTACTTC.